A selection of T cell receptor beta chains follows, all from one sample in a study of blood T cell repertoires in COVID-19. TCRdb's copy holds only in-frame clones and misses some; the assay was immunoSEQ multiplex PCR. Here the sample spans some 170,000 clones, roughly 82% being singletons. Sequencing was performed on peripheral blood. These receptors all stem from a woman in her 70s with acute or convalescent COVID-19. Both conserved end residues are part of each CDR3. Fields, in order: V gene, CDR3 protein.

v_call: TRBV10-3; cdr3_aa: CAIRLAGGADTQYF
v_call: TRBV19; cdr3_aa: CASTRVELDTEAFF
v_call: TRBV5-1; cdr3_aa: CASTSHGAGANVLTF
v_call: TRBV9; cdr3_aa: CASSGEFAGELFF
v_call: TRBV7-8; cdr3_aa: CASSPRQGEGEQFF
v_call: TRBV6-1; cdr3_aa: CASSALQQGSNQPQHF
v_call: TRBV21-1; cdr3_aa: CASSKEGRVGGYTF
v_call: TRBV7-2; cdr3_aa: CASSPSGNTIYF
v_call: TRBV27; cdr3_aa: CASSLSGQGLGEQYF
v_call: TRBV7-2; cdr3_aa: CASSLTRDSDYGYTF
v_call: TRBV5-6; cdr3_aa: CASSPGGIGEAFF
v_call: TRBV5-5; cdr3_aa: CASSTRDISIYEQYF
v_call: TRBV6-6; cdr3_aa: CASRGFGTDFYEQYF
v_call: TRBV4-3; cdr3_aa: CASSLGGKLVGELFF
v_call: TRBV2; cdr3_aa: CASRQGQGNQPQHF
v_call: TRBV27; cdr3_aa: CASSPTPGTSVYEQYF
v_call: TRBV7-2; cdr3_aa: CASSFRTQGTYTF
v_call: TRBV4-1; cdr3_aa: CASTGRKEGQSYTF
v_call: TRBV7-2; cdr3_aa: CASSSGQGEGETQYF